The next 19 T cell receptor beta chains were all read from a single sample in a study of Ad26.COV2.S vaccination and SARS-CoV-2 variants. Treatment noted: approximately 18 received Ad26.COV2.S at low or high dose, single or two shots; five or six received placebo; per-sample allocation not given. Following the first vaccine or placebo injection, samples were taken on day 63. Clones were sequenced by immunoSEQ multiplex PCR, and TCRdb holds only the in-frame ones, with some missing. The data contain over 400,000 clones, about 92% of them singletons. Specimen: peripheral blood, collected in a trial of Ad26.COV2.S vaccine versus placebo. These receptors were collected from a person aged 18-65 years who received the Ad26.COV2.S COVID-19 vaccine or a placebo.

This rearrangement joins TRBV4-3 to TRBJ1-4; D is unclear. Germline V gene lookup returns CDR1 LGHNA and CDR2 YSLEER. The CDR3 sequence is 16 residues long. Trimming stripped 0 bases from V and 4 bases from J, with 12 bases between. CDR3 bases: TGCGCCAGCAGCCAAGATTGGGAGGCGAATAATGAAAAACTGTTTTTT. Amino acids: CASSQDWEANNEKLFF.

V is TRBV10-3 and J is TRBJ2-5, with D perhaps matching TRBD2 (5 bases). Germline V CDR1 and CDR2: ENHRY, SYGVKD. V was trimmed by 10 bases and J by 2 bases, leaving 23 bases between them. The CDR3 spans 16 residues. CDR3 sequence: CATLASTSSGQETQYF. CDR3 coding DNA: TGTGCCACCCTAGCCAGCACGTCCTCGGGTCAAGAGACCCAGTACTTC.

The rearrangement joins TRBV18 to TRBJ2-2, with no clear D. CDR3 length: 13 amino acids. Trimming cost V 5 bases and J 6 bases, with 10 bases left between them. Germline V gene lookup returns CDR1 KGHSH and CDR2 LQKENI. DNA for the CDR3: TGTGCCAGCTCAATCAAATTCGCCGGGGAGCTGTTTTTT. Protein: CASSIKFAGELFF.

This clone was detected a few times. This sequence joins TRBV15 and TRBJ1-5; weak D call: TRBD1 (6 bases). Germline CDR1 LNHNV, CDR2 YYDKDF (reference sequence). Trimming cost V 8 bases and J 9 bases, with 29 bases left between them. The CDR3 totals 17 residues. The CDR3 loop is CATGGRKGGRGFWPQHF. In DNA, the CDR3 is TGTGCCACCGGGGGCCGCAAGGGAGGACGGGGGTTTTGGCCCCAGCATTTT.

This clone has just one count. Additional DNA sequences in this sample encode the identical CDR3. The J gene is TRBJ1-3, the V gene TRBV5-4, with D possibly matching TRBD1 (6 bases). Germline CDR1 and CDR2: SGHNT and YYREEE (reference sequence). The CDR3 is made up of 16 amino acids. The V end lost 0 bases, the J end lost 0 bases, and 10 bases lay between the germline ends. In DNA, the CDR3 is TGTGCCAGCAGCTTGGGGGGGCCGAGCTCTGGAAACACCATATATTTT. Translating it yields CASSLGGPSSGNTIYF.

Comments on this clone: At one end the junction does not follow the germline gene, possibly because of a read error. The V gene is TRBV19, the J gene TRBJ2-7; either TRBD1 or TRBD2 may fit D (6 bases each). The CDR3 length is 14 residues. Germline lookup yields CDR1 LNHDA and CDR2 SQIVND (reference sequence). This chain's CDR3 is CASSNPGDSNEQYF. The CDR3 nucleotides are TGTGCCAGTAGTAACCCAGGGGACTCCAACGAGCAGTACTTC.

The chain links TRBV5-1 to TRBJ2-5, with D hard to call. V dropped 0 bases and J dropped 5 bases, with 14 bases sitting between them. This CDR3 is built from 15 residues. Per germline, CDR1 SGHRS and CDR2 YFSETQ. The chain's CDR3 is CASSLVSLAGETQYF. CDR3 sequence (DNA): TGCGCCAGCAGCTTGGTTAGCCTGGCCGGGGAGACCCAGTACTTC. Full variable domain (outside the CDR3, taken from reference TRBV5-1 and TRBJ2-5): KAGVTQTPRYLIKTRGQQVTLSCSPISGHRSVSWYQQTPGQGLQFLFEYFSETQRNKGNFPGRFSGRQFSNSRSEMNVSTLELGDSALYLCASSLVSLAGETQYFGPGTRLLVL.

The chain couples TRBV28 to TRBJ2-3; TRBD1 might be the D (6 bases). The CDR3 is 14 residues long. Germline V gene lookup returns CDR1 MDHEN and CDR2 SYDVKM. V lost 6 bases, J lost 2 bases, and 12 bases lay in between. CDR3 in DNA: TGTGCCAGCAGACAGGGAAGGTCCACAGATACGCAGTATTTT. This sequence encodes CASRQGRSTDTQYF.

V is TRBV7-9 and J is TRBJ2-1, with D perhaps TRBD1 (5 bases). Germline lookup yields CDR1 SEHNR and CDR2 FQNEAQ (reference sequence). The V and J ends lost 5 bases and 4 bases respectively, with 9 bases between them. The length of the CDR3 is 13 residues. The CDR3 DNA is TGTGCCAGCAGCCACGACAGATACAATGAGCAGTTCTTC. The encoded protein is CASSHDRYNEQFF.

V is TRBV6-2 or TRBV6-3 and J is TRBJ2-7; 11 bases fit TRBD1. This CDR3 has 16 residues. CDR1 and CDR2 (germline): MNHEY, SVGEGT. J lost 7 bases, V lost 0 bases, and 8 bases had no gene match. The CDR3 coding sequence is TGTGCCAGCAGTTACTCGGACAGGGGGCTGTCTGGGGAGCAGTACTTC. This translates into CASSYSDRGLSGEQYF.

CDR3 in amino acids: CASSQLGLDEKLFF. In DNA, the CDR3 is TGTGCCAGCAGCCAGTTGGGGTTAGATGAAAAACTGTTTTTT. V is TRBV14 and J is TRBJ1-4, with D hard to call. Germline V gene sequence: CDR1 SGHDN, CDR2 FVKESK. The CDR3 length is 14 residues. Trimming removed 3 bases from V and 6 bases from J, with 11 bases in between.

The chain links TRBV5-4 to TRBJ2-7; D perhaps matches TRBD2 (5 bases). CDR1 and CDR2 (germline): SGHNT, YYREEE (reference sequence). The CDR3 has 14 amino acids. The V gene lost 4 bases and the J gene lost 0 bases, with 11 bases spanning the gap. CDR3 DNA: TGTGCCAGCAGCAACCAGCGGAGCTCCTACGAGCAGTACTTC. It specifies CASSNQRSSYEQYF. The full variable domain, its missing parts supplied by reference TRBV5-4 and TRBJ2-7, is ETGVTQSPTHLIKTRGQQVTLRCSSQSGHNTVSWYQQALGQGPQFIFQYYREEENGRGNFPPRFSGLQFPNYSSELNVNALELDDSALYLCASSNQRSSYEQYFGPGTRLTVT.

The chain joins TRBV6-6 to TRBJ2-7, with D uncertain. The CDR3 has 15 amino acids. The germline CDR1 and CDR2 sequences are MNHNY and SVGAGI (reference sequence). Trimming took off 8 bases at V and 0 bases at J, with 17 bases between the two ends. The CDR3 coding sequence is TGTGCCAGCTGTACCCTGGCCCGGACCTCCTACGAGCAGTACTTC. Translation gives CASCTLARTSYEQYF.

The CDR3 coding sequence is TGTGCCAGCAGCTTTCAGGACAGGGTCCATGGCTACACCTTC. Protein product: CASSFQDRVHGYTF. This sequence joins TRBV5-5 and TRBJ1-2, with 8 bases lining up with TRBD1. The V gene end was trimmed by 2 bases and the J gene end by 6 bases; junction bases not matched to a gene: 6. This CDR3 comprises 14 residues. In germline, CDR1 is SGHKS, CDR2 YYEKEE (reference sequence).

This chain uses TRBV20-1 with TRBJ2-1, with TRBD2 identical over 11 bases. The CDR3 consists of 15 residues. The trim removed 3 bases at V and 7 bases at J, leaving 8 bases unmatched. Germline CDR1 and CDR2: DFQATT and SNEGSKA (reference sequence). The CDR3 reads CSASSTSGRGNEQFF. The CDR3 bases are TGCAGTGCTAGTAGTACTAGCGGGAGAGGGAATGAGCAGTTCTTC.

The chain couples TRBV7-2 to TRBJ1-3, with D maybe TRBD1 (5 bases). There are 18 residues in the CDR3. Trimming took 4 bases from V and 0 from J, leaving 19 bases between them. CDR1 and CDR2 from the germline V gene are SGHTA and FQGNSA. The CDR3 here is CASSSHLGGGISGNTIYF. The CDR3 DNA follows: TGTGCCAGCAGCTCACACCTCGGGGGGGGGATCTCTGGAAACACCATATATTTT.

The chain couples TRBV27 to TRBJ2-3; 7 nucleotides match TRBD2. The CDR3 is 18 amino acids. Losses at the gene ends were 1 base for V and 3 bases for J; bases not matched to a gene: 13. The germline V gene encodes CDR1 MNHEY and CDR2 SMNVEV (reference sequence). The CDR3 sequence: CASSLLFGIAGMTDTQYF. The CDR3 region has the DNA TGTGCCAGCAGTTTATTATTCGGTATAGCGGGTATGACAGATACGCAGTATTTT.

This clone was observed a few times. The chain has TRBV3-1 (or the pseudogene TRBV3-2) and TRBJ2-7, with 10 bases that match TRBD1. V was clipped by 3 bases and J by 6 bases; unmatched bases: 5. This CDR3 spans 14 amino acids. The germline CDR1 and CDR2 sequences are LGHDT and YNNKEL (reference sequence). The CDR3 reads CASSHPDRGLEQYF. CDR3 nucleotide sequence: TGTGCCAGCAGCCATCCTGACAGGGGGCTCGAGCAGTACTTC.

The sample holds one count of this clone. The genes are TRBV30 and TRBJ1-2, with D possibly matching TRBD1 (6 bases). The CDR3 has 11 amino acids. V was cut by 3 bases and J by 8 bases, with 10 bases left in between. In germline, CDR1 is GTSNPN, CDR2 SVGIG (reference sequence). CDR3 in DNA: TGTGCCTGGAGGACAGGATCCGGCTACACCTTC. Its translation is CAWRTGSGYTF. Variable domain in full (rest from reference TRBV30 and TRBJ1-2): SQTIHQWPATLVQPVGSPLSLECTVEGTSNPNLYWYRQAAGRGLQLLFYSVGIGQISSEVPQNLSASRPQDRQFILSSKKLLLSDSGFYLCAWRTGSGYTFGSGTRLTVV.